This T cell receptor (beta chain) originates from a study of human T cells and chemical hapten exposure. The overall study: Mostly female, the patients presented with alopecia areata, totalis or universalis. Variability of per-sample TCR yields stemmed mainly from small differences in pooled library volume.

Regarding time point: patch test 3, about 24 weeks after DPC sensitization. Treatment here: therapeutic diphenylcyclopropenone sensitization with weekly scalp DPC. Trimming took 3 bases from V and 5 from J, leaving 10 bases between them. In germline, CDR1 is MNHNY, CDR2 SVGAGI (reference sequence). This CDR3 comprises 14 residues. For the library, individual cDNA molecules each received unique molecular identifiers. TCRdb ran MiXCR on the RACE reads and lists one entry per CDR3 protein. Here the sample spans over 80,000 distinct CDR3 sequences, approximately 10% being singletons. V is TRBV6-6 and J is TRBJ2-2; D is possibly TRBD2 (6 bases). This TCR was sampled from a woman in her twenties or thirties with alopecia areata. Some clones in this sample may be carry-over from other donors' samples. The source was whole blood, collected in connection with sensitization to the hapten diphenylcyclopropenone (DPC). The DNA for the CDR3 is TGTGCCAGCAGTTATTCTAGCGAAACCGGGGAGCTGTTTTTT. Amino acids: CASSYSSETGELFF.